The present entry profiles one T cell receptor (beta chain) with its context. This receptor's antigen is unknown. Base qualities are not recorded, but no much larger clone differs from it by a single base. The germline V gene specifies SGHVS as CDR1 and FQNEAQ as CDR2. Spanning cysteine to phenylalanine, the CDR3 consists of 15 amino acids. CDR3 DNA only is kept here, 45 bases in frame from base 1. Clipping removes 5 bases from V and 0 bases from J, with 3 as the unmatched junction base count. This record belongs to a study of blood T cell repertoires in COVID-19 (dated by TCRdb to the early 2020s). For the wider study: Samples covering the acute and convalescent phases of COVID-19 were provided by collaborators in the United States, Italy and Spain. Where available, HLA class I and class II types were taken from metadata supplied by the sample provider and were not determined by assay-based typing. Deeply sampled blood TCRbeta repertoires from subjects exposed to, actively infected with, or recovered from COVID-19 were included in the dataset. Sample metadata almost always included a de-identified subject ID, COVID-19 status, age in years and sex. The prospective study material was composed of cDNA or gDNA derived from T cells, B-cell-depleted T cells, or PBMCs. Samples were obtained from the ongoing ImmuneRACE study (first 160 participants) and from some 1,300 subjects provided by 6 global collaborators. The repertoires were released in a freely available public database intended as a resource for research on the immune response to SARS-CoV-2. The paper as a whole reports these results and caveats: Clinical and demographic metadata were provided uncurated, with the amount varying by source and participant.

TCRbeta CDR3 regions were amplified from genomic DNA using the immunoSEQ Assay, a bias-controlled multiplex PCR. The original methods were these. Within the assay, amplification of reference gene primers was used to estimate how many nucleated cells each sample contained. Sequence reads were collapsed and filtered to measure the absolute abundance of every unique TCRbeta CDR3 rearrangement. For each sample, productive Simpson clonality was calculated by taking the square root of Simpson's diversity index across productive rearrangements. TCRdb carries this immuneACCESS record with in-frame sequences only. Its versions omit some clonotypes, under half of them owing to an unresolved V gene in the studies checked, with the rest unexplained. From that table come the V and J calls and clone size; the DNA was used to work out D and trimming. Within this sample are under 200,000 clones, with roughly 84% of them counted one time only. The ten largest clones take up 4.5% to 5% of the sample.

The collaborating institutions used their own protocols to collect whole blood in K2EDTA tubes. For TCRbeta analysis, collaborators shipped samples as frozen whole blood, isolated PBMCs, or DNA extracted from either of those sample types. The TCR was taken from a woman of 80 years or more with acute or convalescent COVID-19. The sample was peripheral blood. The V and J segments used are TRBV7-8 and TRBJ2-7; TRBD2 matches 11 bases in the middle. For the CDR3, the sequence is CASSRLAGSSYEQYF. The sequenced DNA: TGTGCCAGCAGCCGACTAGCGGGGAGCTCCTACGAGCAGTACTTC. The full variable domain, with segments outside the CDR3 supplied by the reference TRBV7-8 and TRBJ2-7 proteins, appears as GAGVSQSPRYKVAKRGQDVALRCDPISGHVSLFWYQQALGQGPEFLTYFQNEAQLDKSGLPSDRFFAERPEGSVSTLKIQRTQQEDSAVYLCASSRLAGSSYEQYFGPGTRLTVT.